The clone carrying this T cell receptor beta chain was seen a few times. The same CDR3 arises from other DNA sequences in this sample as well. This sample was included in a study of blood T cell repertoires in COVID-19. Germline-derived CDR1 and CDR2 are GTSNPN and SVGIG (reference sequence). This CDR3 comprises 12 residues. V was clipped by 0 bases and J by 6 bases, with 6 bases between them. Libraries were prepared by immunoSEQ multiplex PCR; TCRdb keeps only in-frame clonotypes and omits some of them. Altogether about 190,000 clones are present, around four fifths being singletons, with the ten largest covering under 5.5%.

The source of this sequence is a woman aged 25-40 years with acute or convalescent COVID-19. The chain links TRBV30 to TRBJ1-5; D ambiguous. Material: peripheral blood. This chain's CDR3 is CAWSVGGQPQHF. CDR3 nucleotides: TGTGCCTGGAGTGTCGGTGGTCAGCCCCAGCATTTT.